The 2 T cell receptor beta chains in this list originate from one sample, sequenced in a study of blood T cells in healthy people across ages. Primers used in a second PCR of roughly 6 to 12 cycles were a sample-barcoded 5' primer and a J-beta primer mix. TCRdb used MiXCR to reprocess the 5' RACE reads, holding one entry per CDR3 protein. The top ten hold approximately 12% of the sample, which has roughly 680,000 distinct CDR3 sequences, around 50% seen once. The sample taken for sequencing was blood. The receptors derive from an elderly woman in good health.

J is TRBJ2-7 and V is TRBV7-2, with 12 bases that match TRBD2. V was pared by 4 bases and J by 4 bases, with 8 bases of the junction left unmatched. Germline assignment: CDR1 SGHTA and CDR2 FQGNSA. The CDR3 is 16 amino acids. The CDR3 DNA reads as TGTGCCAGCAGCTCGGGACTAGCGGGTACGATATACGAGCAGTACTTC. Amino acid sequence: CASSSGLAGTIYEQYF. The full variable domain, its missing parts supplied by reference TRBV7-2 and TRBJ2-7, is GAGVSQSPSNKVTEKGKDVELRCDPISGHTALYWYRQSLGQGLEFLIYFQGNSAPDKSGLPSDRFSAERTGGSVSTLTIQRTQQEDSAVYLCASSSGLAGTIYEQYFGPGTRLTVT.

The CDR3 nucleotides are TGCAGTGCTAGTATGTCTAGTGGGGATGAGCAGTTCTTC. It yields the protein CSASMSSGDEQFF. The rearrangement joins TRBV20-1 to TRBJ2-1; D call uncertain. Germline lookup yields CDR1 DFQATT and CDR2 SNEGSKA (reference sequence). This CDR3 region has 13 residues. V lost 3 bases, J lost 8 bases, and 14 bases lay in between.